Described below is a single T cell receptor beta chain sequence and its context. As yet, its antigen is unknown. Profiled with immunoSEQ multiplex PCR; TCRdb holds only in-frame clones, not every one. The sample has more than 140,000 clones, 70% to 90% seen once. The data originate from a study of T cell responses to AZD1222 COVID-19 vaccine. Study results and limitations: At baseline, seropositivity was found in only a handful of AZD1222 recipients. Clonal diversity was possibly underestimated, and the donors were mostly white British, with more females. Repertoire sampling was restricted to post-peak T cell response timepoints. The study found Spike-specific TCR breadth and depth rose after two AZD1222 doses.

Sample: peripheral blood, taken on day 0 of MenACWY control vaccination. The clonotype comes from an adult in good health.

Here the CDR3 DNA reads TGTGCCAGCAGCTCCACAACAGGGGACGGGACTGAAGCTTTCTTT. The encoded protein is CASSSTTGDGTEAFF. The chain is built from TRBV9 and TRBJ1-1; 7 nucleotides agree with TRBD1. V dropped 4 bases and J dropped 5; count of bases not matched to a gene: 11. The CDR3 covers 15 residues. CDR1 is SGDLS and CDR2 is YYNGEE in the germline V gene.